The 24 T cell receptor beta chains below were found in one sample sequenced in a study of cytomegalovirus exposure and HLA in healthy donors. In the PCR, 60 Vbeta and 13 Jbeta primers were used. The assay was immunoSEQ multiplex PCR, and TCRdb's table has in-frame clones only and misses some. In the table there are around 140,000 clones, about four fifths of which are singletons. Sequencing was carried out using PBMCs. These receptors came from a man between 40 and 49 years old in good health and CMV-seronegative.

This clone occurred a few times. This sequence joins TRBV6-5 and TRBJ1-4, with 9 bases aligning to TRBD1. Trimming cost V 4 bases and J 7 bases; bases outside gene matches: 7. This CDR3 is built from 15 residues. CDR1 and CDR2 (germline): MNHEY, SVGAGI. CDR3: CASSFGTGTVEKLFF. The CDR3 DNA reads TGTGCCAGCAGTTTCGGGACAGGGACGGTTGAAAAACTGTTTTTT.

On this clone: An end of the junction differs from the germline gene, which may be a read error. This chain connects TRBV6-6 to TRBJ1-1, with D possibly matching TRBD1 (6 bases). The germline V gene encodes CDR1 MNHNY and CDR2 SVGAGI (reference sequence). The CDR3 loop spans 14 amino acids. In DNA form, the CDR3 reads TGTGCCAGCAGTCGGGACATCGTCTTCACTGGAGCTTTCTTT. This translates into CASSRDIVFTGAFF.

V is TRBV4-2 and J is TRBJ2-3; 9 bases are shared with TRBD2. This CDR3 comprises 17 residues. Germline trimming cut 2 bases from V and 0 bases from J; bases unmatched to any gene: 6. CDR1 LGHNA and CDR2 YNFKEQ come from the germline V gene. CDR3 loop: CASSQSSSGGSTDTQYF. The CDR3 DNA follows: TGTGCCAGCAGCCAATCCAGTAGCGGGGGAAGCACAGATACGCAGTATTTT.

This clone was seen only once. The V call is TRBV12-5, the J call TRBJ2-7, with TRBD1 matching 9 bases. Germline-derived CDR1 and CDR2 are LGHNT and FRNRAP. Trimming removed 5 bases from V and 5 bases from J; junction bases left unmatched: 7. This CDR3 region has 14 residues. The CDR3 is CASGPRQGGHEQYF. The CDR3 DNA sequence: TGTGCTAGTGGTCCGCGACAGGGGGGGCACGAGCAGTACTTC.

This chain joins TRBV10-2 and TRBJ2-1, with D possibly matching TRBD1 (5 bases). In germline, CDR1 is WSHSY, CDR2 SAAADI. Between the trimmed V and J ends, which lost 0 bases and 7 bases, there was a span of 7 bases. This CDR3 has 13 residues. In nucleotides, the CDR3 is TGCGCCAGCAGTGAGTCGGGGCGAAATGAGCAGTTCTTC. Amino acids: CASSESGRNEQFF.

For the CDR3, the DNA is TGTGCCAGCTCTCCGCTGGGGGCAAAACTGTTTTTT. Its protein is CASSPLGAKLFF. This sequence joins TRBV18 and TRBJ1-4, with D tentatively TRBD1 (6 bases). V gave up 6 bases and J gave up 10 bases, with 12 bases separating them. The CDR3 length is 12 residues. Germline V gene sequence: CDR1 KGHSH, CDR2 LQKENI.

This rearrangement joins TRBV7-6 to TRBJ2-7; 8 bases map to TRBD1. CDR3 size: 14 residues. The germline V gene has CDR1 SGHVS and CDR2 FNYEAQ. V gave up 5 bases and J gave up 2 bases; unmatched junction bases: 5. For the CDR3, the DNA is TGTGCCAGCAGCCCAGGGGGCCTTCCCTACGAGCAGTACTTC. It translates to CASSPGGLPYEQYF.

The V gene is TRBV5-8, the J gene TRBJ2-3; TRBD1 matches 8 bases. Germline lookup yields CDR1 SGHTS and CDR2 YDEGEE. Trimming took 5 bases from V and 4 from J; bases not matched to a gene: 9. The CDR3 totals 15 residues. The CDR3 sequence is CASRSGQGFPDTQYF. CDR3 coding DNA: TGTGCCAGCAGGTCAGGACAGGGCTTTCCAGATACGCAGTATTTT.

This clone appeared once. This sequence joins TRBV27 and TRBJ1-6; D is unclear. The germline V gene has CDR1 MNHEY and CDR2 SMNVEV (reference sequence). Trimming shortened V by 5 bases and J by 7 bases, and 15 bases separated the two germline ends. CDR3 length equals 15 residues. The CDR3 loop is CASSTPESRNSPLHF. In nucleotides, the CDR3 is TGTGCCAGCAGTACCCCCGAGAGTCGGAATTCACCCCTCCACTTT.

The V and J genes are TRBV28 and TRBJ1-4, with 8 nucleotides matching TRBD1. The junction had 8 bases not matched to a gene; V was cut back by 3 bases and J by 5 bases. CDR3 size: 16 residues. The V gene's germline CDR1 is MDHEN and CDR2 SYDVKM. The CDR3 sequence is CASSFYRTGMNEKLFF. The CDR3, as DNA: TGTGCCAGCAGTTTTTACCGGACAGGGATGAATGAAAAACTGTTTTTT.

V is TRBV4-1 and J is TRBJ1-3; D is ambiguous. The V end lost 1 base, the J end lost 0 bases, and 10 bases lay between the germline ends. The CDR3 consists of 16 residues. Per germline, CDR1 MGHRA and CDR2 YSYEKL. CDR3 in DNA: TGCGCCAGCAGCCAAGGGGCCGGGGTCTCTGGAAACACCATATATTTT. Encoded protein: CASSQGAGVSGNTIYF.

The rearrangement uses TRBV2 and TRBJ2-5; 7 bases are shared with TRBD1. CDR1 and CDR2 (germline): SNHLY, FYNNEI. The CDR3 is 13 residues long. V was clipped by 5 bases and J by 1 base; unmatched bases: 1. CDR3 loop: CASSRDSQETQYF. CDR3 nucleotide sequence: TGTGCCAGCAGTCGGGACAGCCAAGAGACCCAGTACTTC.

V gene TRBV19 combines with J gene TRBJ2-1, with unresolved D. V lost 4 bases, J lost 4 bases, and 8 bases lay in between. Germline V CDR1 and CDR2: LNHDA, SQIVND (reference sequence). The CDR3 length is 13 residues. Written as DNA, the CDR3 is TGTGCCAGTAGTACAGGTTTTTACAATGAGCAGTTCTTC. It translates to CASSTGFYNEQFF.

This clone occurred a few times. The chain is built from TRBV5-6 and TRBJ1-5; D unresolved. The length of the CDR3 is 13 residues. The V end lost 1 base, the J end lost 7 bases, and 9 bases lay between the germline ends. The germline V gene has CDR1 SGHDT and CDR2 YYEEEE. The CDR3: CASSLNSFQPQHF. In DNA form, the CDR3 reads TGTGCCAGCAGCTTGAACAGCTTCCAGCCCCAGCATTTT.

The chain has TRBV28 and TRBJ1-5; the match to TRBD1 covers 8 bases. This CDR3 region has 15 residues. Germline trimming cut 4 bases from V and 2 bases from J; bases unmatched to any gene: 4. Germline assignment: CDR1 MDHEN and CDR2 SYDVKM. CDR3 DNA sequence: TGTGCCAGCAGTTCGACAGGGGCGGGCAATCAGCCCCAGCATTTT. Amino acids: CASSSTGAGNQPQHF.

The chain combines TRBV5-6 with TRBJ2-7; 8 bases line up with TRBD2. The CDR3 is 14 amino acids. J lost 6 bases, V lost 0 bases, and 5 bases had no gene match. Germline V gene sequence: CDR1 SGHDT, CDR2 YYEEEE. CDR3 amino acids: CASSLVLREAEQYF. In DNA form, the CDR3 reads TGTGCCAGCAGCTTGGTCTTGCGGGAGGCCGAGCAGTACTTC.

The genes are TRBV5-1 and TRBJ2-1; 8 bases align to TRBD2. CDR3 size: 16 residues. The V and J ends lost 0 bases and 3 bases, in that order; junction bases with no gene match: 5. Germline V CDR1 and CDR2: SGHRS, YFSETQ. CDR3 loop: CASSLAALAVYNEQFF. As DNA, the CDR3 is TGCGCCAGCAGCTTGGCCGCACTAGCGGTCTACAATGAGCAGTTCTTC.

Only one count was recorded for this clone. This CDR3 is CASSQDAAKGGGINEQFF. The CDR3 region has the DNA TGCGCCAGCAGCCAAGATGCAGCTAAGGGCGGGGGTATCAATGAGCAGTTCTTC. The chain carries TRBV4-3 and TRBJ2-1; TRBD2 matches 7 bases. Germline CDR1 is LGHNA and CDR2 is YSLEER. The junction had 14 bases not matched to a gene; V was cut back by 0 bases and J by 6 bases. The CDR3 is 18 amino acids.

J is TRBJ2-7 and V is TRBV25-1; 7 nucleotides match TRBD2. The J segment lost 7 bases and the V segment lost 0 bases, leaving 6 bases of the junction unmatched. CDR3 length: 14 amino acids. Germline V CDR1 and CDR2: MGHDK, SYGVNS. The CDR3: CASSEYERTREQYF. The CDR3 region has the DNA TGTGCCAGCAGTGAATATGAGAGGACTAGAGAGCAGTACTTC.

This clone was seen a few times. The same CDR3 is also encoded by other DNA sequences in this sample. The chain combines TRBV18 with TRBJ1-5; 8 bases line up with TRBD1. Per the germline V gene, CDR1 is KGHSH and CDR2 is LQKENI. CDR3 length equals 14 residues. V shed 2 bases and J 5 bases; nucleotides not matched to a gene: 2. In DNA, the CDR3 is TGTGCCAGCTCACCAGTACAGGGGGATCAGCCCCAGCATTTT. Translated: CASSPVQGDQPQHF.

The CDR3 is CASSLGGFNEQYF. Written as DNA, the CDR3 is TGTGCCAGCAGTTTAGGAGGGTTCAACGAGCAGTACTTC. The chain combines TRBV28 with TRBJ2-7; a possible D gene is TRBD2 (6 bases). Germline V gene data show CDR1 as MDHEN and CDR2 as SYDVKM. This CDR3 has 13 residues. The V gene lost 2 bases and the J gene lost 5 bases, with 10 bases spanning the gap.

V and J are TRBV13 and TRBJ1-1; maybe TRBD1 (6 bases). The germline CDR1 and CDR2 sequences are PRHDT and FYEKMQ (reference sequence). CDR3 size: 13 residues. V gave up 8 bases and J gave up 11 bases, with 21 bases separating them. The CDR3 DNA is TGTGCCAGCCAGCCCAGGGGAAGGTTTGCGGCTTTCTTT. It codes for CASQPRGRFAAFF. Together with reference TRBV13 and TRBJ1-1, the CDR3 gives the full variable domain: AAGVIQSPRHLIKEKRETATLKCYPIPRHDTVYWYQQGPGQDPQFLISFYEKMQSDKGSIPDRFSAQQFSDYHSELNMSSLELGDSALYFCASQPRGRFAAFFGQGTRLTVV.

This chain joins TRBV29-1 and TRBJ1-1; D may be TRBD1 (6 bases). The V gene's germline CDR1 is SQVTM and CDR2 ANQGSEA. The CDR3 is 13 residues long. The V end was cut by 6 bases, the J end by 1 base, with 12 bases between. The CDR3 coding sequence is TGCAGCGTGATGGCAGGGGCGAACACTGAAGCTTTCTTT. This encodes CSVMAGANTEAFF.

The rearrangement links TRBV30 to TRBJ1-1; D is possibly TRBD1 (6 bases). Trimming stripped 2 bases from V and 0 bases from J, with 13 bases between. Germline V CDR1 and CDR2: GTSNPN, SVGIG (reference sequence). This CDR3 comprises 15 residues. This chain's CDR3 is CAWSRQGIMNTEAFF. CDR3 coding DNA: TGTGCCTGGAGTCGGCAGGGGATCATGAACACTGAAGCTTTCTTT.